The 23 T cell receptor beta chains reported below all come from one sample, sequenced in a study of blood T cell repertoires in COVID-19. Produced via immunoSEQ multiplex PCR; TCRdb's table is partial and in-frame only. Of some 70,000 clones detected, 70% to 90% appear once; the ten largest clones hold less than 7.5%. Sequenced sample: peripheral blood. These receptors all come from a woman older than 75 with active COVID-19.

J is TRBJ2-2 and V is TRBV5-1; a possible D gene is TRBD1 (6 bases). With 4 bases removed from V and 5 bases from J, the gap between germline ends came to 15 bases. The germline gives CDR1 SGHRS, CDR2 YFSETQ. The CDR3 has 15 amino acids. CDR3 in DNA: TGCGCCAGCAGCCCAGGGGCAGAACAAACCGGGGAGCTGTTTTTT. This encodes CASSPGAEQTGELFF. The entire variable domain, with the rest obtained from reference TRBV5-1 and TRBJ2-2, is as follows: KAGVTQTPRYLIKTRGQQVTLSCSPISGHRSVSWYQQTPGQGLQFLFEYFSETQRNKGNFPGRFSGRQFSNSRSEMNVSTLELGDSALYLCASSPGAEQTGELFFGEGSRLTVL.

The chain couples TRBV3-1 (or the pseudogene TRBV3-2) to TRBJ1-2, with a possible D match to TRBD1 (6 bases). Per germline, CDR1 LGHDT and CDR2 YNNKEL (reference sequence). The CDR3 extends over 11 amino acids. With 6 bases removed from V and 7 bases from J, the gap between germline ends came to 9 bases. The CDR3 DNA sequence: TGTGCCAGCAGAGGGGGGGGTGGCTACACCTTC. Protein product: CASRGGGGYTF.

The CDR3 DNA is TGTGCCACCAGTGACCCTCCCGGGGCCAACGTCCTGACTTTC. Translation gives CATSDPPGANVLTF. The chain carries TRBV24-1 and TRBJ2-6; D gene unclear. Germline assignment: CDR1 KGHDR and CDR2 SFDVKD. V dropped 4 bases and J dropped 4 bases, with 7 bases sitting between them. The CDR3 runs 14 residues.

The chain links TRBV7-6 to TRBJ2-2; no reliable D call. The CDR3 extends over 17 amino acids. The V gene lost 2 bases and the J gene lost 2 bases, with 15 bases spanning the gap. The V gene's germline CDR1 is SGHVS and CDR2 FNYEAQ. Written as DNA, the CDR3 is TGTGCCAGCAGCTTAAGCAACGGTGCACTTAACACCGGGGAGCTGTTTTTT. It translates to CASSLSNGALNTGELFF.

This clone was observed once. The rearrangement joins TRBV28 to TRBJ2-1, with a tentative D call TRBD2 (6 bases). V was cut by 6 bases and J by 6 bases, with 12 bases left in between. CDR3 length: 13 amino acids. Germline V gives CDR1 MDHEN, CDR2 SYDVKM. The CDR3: CASREGTSNEQFF. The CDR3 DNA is TGTGCCAGCAGAGAGGGGACTTCCAATGAGCAGTTCTTC.

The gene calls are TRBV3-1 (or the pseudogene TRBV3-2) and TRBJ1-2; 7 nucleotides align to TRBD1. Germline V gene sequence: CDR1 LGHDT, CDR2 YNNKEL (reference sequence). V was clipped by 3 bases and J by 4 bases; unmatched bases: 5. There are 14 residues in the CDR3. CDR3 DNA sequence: TGTGCCAGCAGCCAGGGGGGACAGCTCTATGGCTACACCTTC. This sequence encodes CASSQGGQLYGYTF.

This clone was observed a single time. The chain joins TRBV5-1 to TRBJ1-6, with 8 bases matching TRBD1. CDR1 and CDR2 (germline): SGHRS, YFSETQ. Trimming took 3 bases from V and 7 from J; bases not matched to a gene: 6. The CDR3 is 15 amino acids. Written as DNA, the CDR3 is TGCGCCAGCAGCTCAACAGGGGGTACGAATTCACCCCTCCACTTT. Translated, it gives CASSSTGGTNSPLHF.

As DNA, the CDR3 is TGTGCCAGTAGTATTGTTCGGAGAGATGAAAAACTGTTTTTT. Residues: CASSIVRRDEKLFF. The genes are TRBV19 and TRBJ1-4; no firm D call. V lost 3 bases and J 6 bases, leaving 11 bases between the germline ends. The length of the CDR3 is 14 residues. CDR1 LNHDA and CDR2 SQIVND come from the germline V gene (reference sequence).

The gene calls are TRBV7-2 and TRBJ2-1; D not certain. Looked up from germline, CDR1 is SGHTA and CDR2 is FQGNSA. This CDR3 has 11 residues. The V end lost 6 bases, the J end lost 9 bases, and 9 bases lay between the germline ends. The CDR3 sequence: CASRYESEQFF. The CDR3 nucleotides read TGTGCCAGCAGATACGAGAGTGAGCAGTTCTTC.

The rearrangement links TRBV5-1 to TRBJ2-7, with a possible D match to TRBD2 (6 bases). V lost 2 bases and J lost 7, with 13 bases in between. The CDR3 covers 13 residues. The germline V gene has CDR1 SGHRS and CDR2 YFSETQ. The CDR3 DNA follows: TGCGCCAGCAGCTTTATCACGGCGGGGGAGCAGTACTTC. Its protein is CASSFITAGEQYF.

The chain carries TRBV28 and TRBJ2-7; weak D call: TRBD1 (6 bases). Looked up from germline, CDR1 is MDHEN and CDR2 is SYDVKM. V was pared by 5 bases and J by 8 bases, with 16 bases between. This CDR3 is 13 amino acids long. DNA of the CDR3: TGTGCCAGCAGTACGCTCAGGGGAACGAAGCAGTACTTC. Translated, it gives CASSTLRGTKQYF.

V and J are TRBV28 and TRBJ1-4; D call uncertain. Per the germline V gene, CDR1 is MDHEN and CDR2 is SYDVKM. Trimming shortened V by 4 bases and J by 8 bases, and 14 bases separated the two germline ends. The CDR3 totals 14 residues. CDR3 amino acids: CASSSGVSREKLFF. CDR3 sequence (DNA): TGTGCCAGCAGTTCCGGGGTCTCTAGGGAAAAACTGTTTTTT. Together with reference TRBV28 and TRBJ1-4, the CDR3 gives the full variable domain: DVKVTQSSRYLVKRTGEKVFLECVQDMDHENMFWYRQDPGLGLRLIYFSYDVKMKEKGDIPEGYSVSREKKERFSLILESASTNQTSMYLCASSSGVSREKLFFGSGTQLSVL.

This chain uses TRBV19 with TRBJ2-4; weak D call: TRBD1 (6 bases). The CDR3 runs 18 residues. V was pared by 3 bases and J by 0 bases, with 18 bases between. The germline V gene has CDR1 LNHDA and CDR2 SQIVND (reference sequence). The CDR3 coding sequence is TGTGCCAGTAGTATGGGCAGGGGTGGGAGAATAGCCAAAAACATTCAGTACTTC. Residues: CASSMGRGGRIAKNIQYF.

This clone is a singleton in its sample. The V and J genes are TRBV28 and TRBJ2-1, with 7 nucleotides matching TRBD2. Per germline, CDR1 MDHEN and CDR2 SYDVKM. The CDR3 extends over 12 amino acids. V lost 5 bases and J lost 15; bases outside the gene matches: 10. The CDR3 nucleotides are TGTGCCAGCAGTCTACCGGGACTAAGGCTGTTCTTC. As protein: CASSLPGLRLFF.

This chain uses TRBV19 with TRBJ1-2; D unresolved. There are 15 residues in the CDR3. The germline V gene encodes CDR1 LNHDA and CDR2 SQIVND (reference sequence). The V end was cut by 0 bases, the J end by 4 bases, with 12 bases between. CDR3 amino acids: CASSIDGGRSYGYTF. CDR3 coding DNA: TGTGCCAGTAGTATAGACGGCGGCCGGAGCTATGGCTACACCTTC.

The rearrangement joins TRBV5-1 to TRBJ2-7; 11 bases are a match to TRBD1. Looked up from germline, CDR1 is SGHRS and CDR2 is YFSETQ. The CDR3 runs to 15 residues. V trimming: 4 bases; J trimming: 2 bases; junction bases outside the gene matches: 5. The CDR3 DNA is TGCGCCAGCAGCCGCGGGGACAGGGGGGCCTACGAGCAGTACTTC. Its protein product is CASSRGDRGAYEQYF.

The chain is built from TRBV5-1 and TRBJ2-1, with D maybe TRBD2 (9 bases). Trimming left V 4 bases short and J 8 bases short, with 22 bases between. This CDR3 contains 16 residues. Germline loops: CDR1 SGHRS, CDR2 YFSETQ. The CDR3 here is CASSRRGPSGTDEQFF. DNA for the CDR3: TGCGCCAGCAGCCGCAGGGGGCCTAGCGGGACGGATGAGCAGTTCTTC.

CDR3 protein: CASYRYSNQPQHF. In DNA form, the CDR3 reads TGTGCCAGCTACAGGTATAGCAATCAGCCCCAGCATTTT. The V and J genes are TRBV28 and TRBJ1-5; perhaps TRBD1 as D (5 bases). From germline, CDR1 is MDHEN and CDR2 SYDVKM. The CDR3 has 13 residues. The V end was cut by 8 bases, the J end by 0 bases, with 8 bases between.

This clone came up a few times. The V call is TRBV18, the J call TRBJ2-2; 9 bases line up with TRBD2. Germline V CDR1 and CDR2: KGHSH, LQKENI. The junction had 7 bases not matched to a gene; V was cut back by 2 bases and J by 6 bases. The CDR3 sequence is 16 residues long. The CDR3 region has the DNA TGTGCCAGCTCACCAAATGGAGCGGGAGGTTCCGGGGAGCTGTTTTTT. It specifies CASSPNGAGGSGELFF.

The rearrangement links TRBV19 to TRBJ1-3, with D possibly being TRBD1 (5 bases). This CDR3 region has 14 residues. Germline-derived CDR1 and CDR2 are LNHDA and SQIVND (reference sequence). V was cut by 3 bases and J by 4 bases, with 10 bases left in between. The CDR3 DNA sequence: TGTGCCAGTAGTATCGCGGGGCGCGGAAACACCATATATTTT. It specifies CASSIAGRGNTIYF. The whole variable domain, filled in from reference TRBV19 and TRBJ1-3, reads DGGITQSPKYLFRKEGQNVTLSCEQNLNHDAMYWYRQDPGQGLRLIYYSQIVNDFQKGDIAEGYSVSREKKESFPLTVTSAQKNPTAFYLCASSIAGRGNTIYFGEGSWLTVV.

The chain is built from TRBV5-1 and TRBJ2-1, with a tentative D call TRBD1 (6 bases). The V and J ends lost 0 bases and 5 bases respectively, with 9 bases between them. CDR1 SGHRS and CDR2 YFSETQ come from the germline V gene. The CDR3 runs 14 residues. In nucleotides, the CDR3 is TGCGCCAGCAGCTTGGCGGCAGGGGACAATGAGCAGTTCTTC. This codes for CASSLAAGDNEQFF.

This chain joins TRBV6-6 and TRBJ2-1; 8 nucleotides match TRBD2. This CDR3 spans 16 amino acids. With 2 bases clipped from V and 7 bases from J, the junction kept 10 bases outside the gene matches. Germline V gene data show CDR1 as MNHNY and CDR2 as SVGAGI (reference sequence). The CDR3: CASSYPTAGGGNEQFF. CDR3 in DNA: TGTGCCAGCAGTTACCCCACGGCGGGAGGAGGGAATGAGCAGTTCTTC.

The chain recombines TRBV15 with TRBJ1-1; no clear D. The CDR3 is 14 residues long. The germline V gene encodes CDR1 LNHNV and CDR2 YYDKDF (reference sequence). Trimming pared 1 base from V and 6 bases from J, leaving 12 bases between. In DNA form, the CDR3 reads TGTGCCACCAGCAGAGGCCTGCGGACTGCTGAAGCTTTCTTT. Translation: CATSRGLRTAEAFF.